Sequencing of this T cell receptor beta chain was carried out in a study of blood T cell repertoires in COVID-19. Study summary: The United States, Italy and Spain provided the acute and convalescent COVID-19 samples. T cells, B-cell-depleted T cells, or PBMCs provided the cDNA or gDNA that served as material.

Here immunoSEQ multiplex PCR was the method, and the copy in TCRdb shows in-frame clones only, minus some. This repertoire shows some 380,000 clones, approximately 77% found once; its top ten account for about 1.2%. The germline CDR1 and CDR2 sequences are MDHEN and SYDVKM. The CDR3 consists of 15 residues. V lost 7 bases to trimming and J lost 7 bases; unmatched junction nucleotides: 14. The sequenced material came from peripheral blood. This TCR was sampled from a human donor with acute or convalescent COVID-19. The donor label of this sample is uncertain. This sequence joins TRBV28 and TRBJ1-1, with 8 bases identical to TRBD1. The CDR3 DNA reads as TGTGCCAGCACCCCAACGGCAGGGGGCCGGTTTGAAGCTTTCTTT. It encodes CASTPTAGGRFEAFF.